This T cell receptor (beta chain) came from a study of Graves' ophthalmopathy and Graves' hyperthyroidism. Background on the study: Peripheral blood (taken before any treatment) was collected at initial diagnosis.

RNA transcripts provided the template for amplifying TCR beta CDR3 regions. Second-round multiplex PCR came after a first-round RT-PCR that employed HTBI primers. TCRdb reprocessed the multiplex PCR reads with MiXCR, giving one entry per CDR3 protein. The data contain approximately 210,000 distinct CDR3 sequences, 20% to 25% of them singletons. Thyroid ultrasound, orbital computed tomography, TRAb, serum thyroxine and clinical symptoms formed the basis of diagnosis. This clonotype was seen only a few times. No antigen is known for it. This may be a read error: a much more frequent sequence differs by one nucleotide. Study-level points and caveats: Among expanded thyroid clonotypes above 0.001 frequency, most also occurred in blood. Ophthalmopathy versus stable hyperthyroidism: 13-signature model gave just under 90% sensitivity, 81.08% specificity.

The CDR3 has 15 residues. Germline V gene lookup returns CDR1 MNHEY and CDR2 SVGEGT. What was sequenced was peripheral blood. The sequence was collected from a woman in her fifties or sixties with Graves' ophthalmopathy. The rearrangement uses TRBV6-2 or TRBV6-3 and TRBJ2-7, with D tentatively TRBD1 (6 bases). The CDR3 DNA is TGTGTCAGCAGTTACCAGGACAGTGTTGCCTACGAGCAGTACTTC. The encoded protein is CVSSYQDSVAYEQYF.